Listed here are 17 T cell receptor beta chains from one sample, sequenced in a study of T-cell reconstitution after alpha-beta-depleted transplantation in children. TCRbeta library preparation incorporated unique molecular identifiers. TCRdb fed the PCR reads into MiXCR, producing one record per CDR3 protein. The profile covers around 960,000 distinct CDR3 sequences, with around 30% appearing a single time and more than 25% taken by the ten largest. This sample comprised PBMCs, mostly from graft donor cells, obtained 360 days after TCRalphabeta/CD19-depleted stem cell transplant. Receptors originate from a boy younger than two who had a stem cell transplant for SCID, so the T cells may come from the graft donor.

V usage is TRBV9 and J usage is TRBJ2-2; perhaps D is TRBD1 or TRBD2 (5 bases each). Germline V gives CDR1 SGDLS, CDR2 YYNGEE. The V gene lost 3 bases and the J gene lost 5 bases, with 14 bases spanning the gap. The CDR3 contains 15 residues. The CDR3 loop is CASSADSWRTGELFF. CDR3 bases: TGTGCCAGCAGCGCCGACAGTTGGAGGACCGGGGAGCTGTTTTTT.

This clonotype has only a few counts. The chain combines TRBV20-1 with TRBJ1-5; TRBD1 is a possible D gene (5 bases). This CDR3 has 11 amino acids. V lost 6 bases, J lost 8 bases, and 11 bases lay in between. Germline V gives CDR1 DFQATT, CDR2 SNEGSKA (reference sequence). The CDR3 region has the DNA TGCAGTGCAGCCAGGGAGGAGCCCCAGCATTTT. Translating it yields CSAAREEPQHF.

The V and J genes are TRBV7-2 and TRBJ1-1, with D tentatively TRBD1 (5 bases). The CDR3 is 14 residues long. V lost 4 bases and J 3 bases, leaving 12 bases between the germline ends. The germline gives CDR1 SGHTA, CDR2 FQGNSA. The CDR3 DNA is TGTGCCAGCAGCTGGGGGGGGTGGCACACTGAAGCTTTCTTT. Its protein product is CASSWGGWHTEAFF.

The CDR3 loop reads CASSFGARLDEQFF. The CDR3 DNA reads TGTGCCAGCAGCTTTGGGGCGCGGTTGGATGAGCAGTTCTTC. This chain joins TRBV11-2 and TRBJ2-1, with D tentatively TRBD1 (5 bases). Trimming left V 3 bases short and J 8 bases short, with 14 bases between. The germline V gene encodes CDR1 SGHAT and CDR2 FQNNGV. CDR3 length: 14 amino acids.

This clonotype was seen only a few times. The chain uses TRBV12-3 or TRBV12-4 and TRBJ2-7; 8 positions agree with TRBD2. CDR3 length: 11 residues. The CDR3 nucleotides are TGTGCCAGCAGTAGAAAGGGACTAGGCGTCGTC. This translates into CASSRKGLGVV.

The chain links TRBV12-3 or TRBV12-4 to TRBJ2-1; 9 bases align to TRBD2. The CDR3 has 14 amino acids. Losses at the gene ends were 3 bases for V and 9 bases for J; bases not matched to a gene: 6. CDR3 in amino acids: CASSLSAGGGEQFF. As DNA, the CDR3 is TGTGCCAGCAGTTTGTCAGCGGGGGGAGGTGAGCAGTTCTTC.

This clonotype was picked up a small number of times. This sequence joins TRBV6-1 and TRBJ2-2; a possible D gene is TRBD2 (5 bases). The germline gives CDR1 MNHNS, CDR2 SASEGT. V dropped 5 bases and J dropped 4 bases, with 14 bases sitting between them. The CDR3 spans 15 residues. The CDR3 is CASSKGAPSTGELFF. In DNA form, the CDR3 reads TGTGCCAGCAGTAAGGGAGCACCCAGCACCGGGGAGCTGTTTTTT.

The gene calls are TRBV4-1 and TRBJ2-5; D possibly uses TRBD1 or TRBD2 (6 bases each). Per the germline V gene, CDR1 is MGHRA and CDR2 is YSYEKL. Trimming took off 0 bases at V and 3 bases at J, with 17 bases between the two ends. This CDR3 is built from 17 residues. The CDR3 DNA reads TGCGCCAGCAGCCAAGAAAGTTACCGGGGGCGGGAAGAGACCCAGTACTTC. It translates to CASSQESYRGREETQYF.

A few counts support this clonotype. The CDR3 reads CASSLAASGATATYEQYF. CDR3 nucleotides: TGTGCCAGCAGCTTAGCGGCTAGCGGGGCTACAGCAACCTACGAGCAGTACTTC. The chain has TRBV7-2 and TRBJ2-7; TRBD2 aligns across 9 bases. This CDR3 spans 18 amino acids. V shed 0 bases, J shed 2 bases, and the junction held 11 bases outside the gene matches. CDR1 is SGHTA and CDR2 is FQGNSA in the germline V gene.

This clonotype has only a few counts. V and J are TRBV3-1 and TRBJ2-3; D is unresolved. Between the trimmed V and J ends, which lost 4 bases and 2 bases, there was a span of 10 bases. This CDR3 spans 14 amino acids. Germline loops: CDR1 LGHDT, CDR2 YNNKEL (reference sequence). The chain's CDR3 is CASSLQLHTDTQYF. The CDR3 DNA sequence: TGTGCCAGCAGCCTTCAACTCCACACAGATACGCAGTATTTT.

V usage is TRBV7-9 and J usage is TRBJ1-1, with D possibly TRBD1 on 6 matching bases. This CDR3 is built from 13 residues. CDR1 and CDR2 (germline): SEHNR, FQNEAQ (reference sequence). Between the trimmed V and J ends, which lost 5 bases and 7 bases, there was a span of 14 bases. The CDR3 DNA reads TGTGCCAGCAGCCCCCCGGACAGATATGAAGCTTTCTTT. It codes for CASSPPDRYEAFF.

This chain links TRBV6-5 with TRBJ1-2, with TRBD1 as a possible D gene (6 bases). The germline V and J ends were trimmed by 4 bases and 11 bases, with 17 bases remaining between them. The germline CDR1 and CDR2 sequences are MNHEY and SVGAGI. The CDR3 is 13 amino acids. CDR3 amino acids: CASSWGPNLGYTF. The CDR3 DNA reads TGTGCCAGCAGTTGGGGGCCAAACCTTGGGTACACCTTC.

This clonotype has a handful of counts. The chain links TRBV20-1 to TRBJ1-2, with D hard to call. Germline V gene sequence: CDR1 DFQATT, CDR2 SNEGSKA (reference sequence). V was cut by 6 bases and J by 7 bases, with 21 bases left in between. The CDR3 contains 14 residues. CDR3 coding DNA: TGCAGTGCCCCTTGGGAGAGCCTAAAGGGTGGCTACACCTTC. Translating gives CSAPWESLKGGYTF.

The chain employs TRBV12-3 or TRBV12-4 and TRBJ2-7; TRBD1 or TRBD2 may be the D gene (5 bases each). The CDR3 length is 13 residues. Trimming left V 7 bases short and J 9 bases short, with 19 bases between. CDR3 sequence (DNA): TGTGCCAGCACGCCGGGACGGCACTCCGGGCAGTACTTC. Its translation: CASTPGRHSGQYF.

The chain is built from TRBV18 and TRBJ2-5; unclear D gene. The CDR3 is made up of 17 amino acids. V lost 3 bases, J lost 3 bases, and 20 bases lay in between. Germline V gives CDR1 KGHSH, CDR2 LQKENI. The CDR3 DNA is TGTGCCAGCTCACCTAAACCTTTACAGATAGAAAAAGAGACCCAGTACTTC. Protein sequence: CASSPKPLQIEKETQYF.

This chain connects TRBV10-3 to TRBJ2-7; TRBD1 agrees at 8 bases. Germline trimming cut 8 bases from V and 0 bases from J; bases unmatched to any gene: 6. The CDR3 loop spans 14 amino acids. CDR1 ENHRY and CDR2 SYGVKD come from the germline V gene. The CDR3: CAISAGTGSYEQYF. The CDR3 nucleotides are TGTGCCATCTCGGCCGGGACAGGCTCCTACGAGCAGTACTTC.

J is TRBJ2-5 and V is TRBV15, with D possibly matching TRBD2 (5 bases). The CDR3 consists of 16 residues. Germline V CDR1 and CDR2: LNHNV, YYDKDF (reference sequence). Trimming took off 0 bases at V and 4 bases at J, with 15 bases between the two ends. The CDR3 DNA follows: TGTGCCACCAGCAGAGATGGGCCGGGAATACGAGAGACCCAGTACTTC. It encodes CATSRDGPGIRETQYF.